These 18 T cell receptor beta chains were all obtained from the same sample, sequenced in a study of spatial heterogeneity in lung cancer. In TCRdb, the 5' RACE reads were re-called with MiXCR into one record per CDR3 protein. The table shows about 36,000 distinct CDR3 sequences, with about 7.2% occurring only once. Noted time point: sample taken at primary tumor resection. This specimen was PBMCs, taken at surgery. The receptor set was obtained from a female donor with early-stage non-small cell lung cancer.

The chain is built from TRBV7-9 and TRBJ2-1; no firm D call. Germline assignment: CDR1 SEHNR and CDR2 FQNEAQ (reference sequence). With 3 bases removed from V and 4 bases from J, the gap between germline ends came to 7 bases. The CDR3 loop spans 13 amino acids. In DNA form, the CDR3 reads TGTGCCAGCAGCTTTAACCCATACAATGAGCAGTTCTTC. Residues: CASSFNPYNEQFF.

The table lists this clonotype with many counts. CDR3 sequence (DNA): TGTGCCTGCACCCCGGACCCTTATTCACCCCTCCACTTT. Protein product: CACTPDPYSPLHF. V gene TRBV6-6 combines with J gene TRBJ1-6, with D unresolved. Germline V gene lookup returns CDR1 MNHNY and CDR2 SVGAGI (reference sequence). Trimming shortened V by 11 bases and J by 8 bases, and 16 bases separated the two germline ends. The CDR3 totals 13 residues.

In this sample, this clonotype turned up a few times. CDR3 DNA sequence: TGTGCCAGCAGCGCCCGTCCCCCGGGACAGGGTTCCGATACGCAGTATTTT. Residues: CASSARPPGQGSDTQYF. V is TRBV9 and J is TRBJ2-3; TRBD1 aligns across 9 bases. The junction had 14 bases not matched to a gene; V was cut back by 3 bases and J by 6 bases. Germline V CDR1 and CDR2: SGDLS, YYNGEE. The CDR3 spans 17 residues. Full variable domain (remainder filled in from reference TRBV9 and TRBJ2-3): DSGVTQTPKHLITATGQRVTLRCSPRSGDLSVYWYQQSLDQGLQFLIQYYNGEERAKGNILERFSAQQFPDLHSELNLSSLELGDSALYFCASSARPPGQGSDTQYFGPGTRLTVL.

The sample holds many counts of this clonotype. The chain links TRBV5-1 to TRBJ2-7; D gene ambiguous. The V and J ends lost 1 base and 5 bases respectively, with 19 bases between them. The CDR3 covers 16 residues. Germline assignment: CDR1 SGHRS and CDR2 YFSETQ. The DNA of the CDR3 is TGCGCCAGCAGCTTGCTGGCGGCAGAAGGTAAAAACGAGCAGTACTTC. Its translation is CASSLLAAEGKNEQYF.

The chain couples TRBV28 to TRBJ2-1, with D perhaps TRBD2 (5 bases). CDR3 length equals 12 residues. The V and J ends lost 8 bases and 0 bases respectively, with 5 bases between them. Germline values: CDR1 MDHEN, CDR2 SYDVKM. The CDR3 here is CASGSSYNEQFF. CDR3 DNA sequence: TGTGCCAGCGGGAGCTCCTACAATGAGCAGTTCTTC.

There are many counts of this clonotype. The V and J genes are TRBV9 and TRBJ2-7; TRBD2 matches 14 bases. V gave up 4 bases and J gave up 8 bases; unmatched junction bases: 11. Germline V CDR1 and CDR2: SGDLS, YYNGEE. There are 16 residues in the CDR3. The CDR3 reads CASSLEATSGRGKQYF. The CDR3 nucleotides are TGTGCCAGCAGCCTTGAAGCGACTAGCGGGAGGGGGAAGCAGTACTTC.

This clonotype showed up many times. V usage is TRBV30 and J usage is TRBJ2-3; no reliable D call. Between the trimmed V and J ends, which lost 3 bases and 7 bases, there was a span of 20 bases. CDR1 and CDR2 (germline): GTSNPN, SVGIG (reference sequence). The CDR3 is 15 residues long. The CDR3 DNA is TGTGCCTGGAGGCCTAGGGCCGCCTCGCCGAATACGCAGTATTTT. This gives the protein CAWRPRAASPNTQYF.

This clonotype was counted only a few times. The chain couples TRBV20-1 to TRBJ2-5; 10 positions agree with TRBD2. The V and J ends lost 6 bases and 8 bases, in that order; junction bases with no gene match: 9. This CDR3 comprises 13 residues. Germline lookup yields CDR1 DFQATT and CDR2 SNEGSKA (reference sequence). The chain's CDR3 is CSAVLAGSFTQYF. For the CDR3, the DNA is TGCAGTGCGGTACTAGCGGGGTCTTTCACCCAGTACTTC.

This clonotype occurred many times. The chain has TRBV6-2 or TRBV6-3 and TRBJ2-4, with D possibly TRBD1 on 6 matching bases. This CDR3 region has 12 residues. CDR1 and CDR2 (germline): MNHEY, SVGEGT. V lost 6 bases and J 8 bases, leaving 11 bases between the germline ends. The CDR3 loop reads CASSTGLDIQYF. DNA of the CDR3: TGTGCCAGCAGCACAGGGTTGGACATTCAGTACTTC.

This clonotype was seen only once. A read error may account for a junction end that differs from germline. V usage is TRBV7-2 and J usage is TRBJ1-2; tentative D call: TRBD1 (6 bases). Germline CDR1 SGHTA, CDR2 FQGNSA. This CDR3 region has 14 residues. This CDR3 is CASSLRQATYGYIF. DNA of the CDR3: TGTGCCAGCAGCTTAAGACAGGCCACCTATGGCTACATCTTC.

This clonotype was counted at least ten times. This chain joins TRBV18 and TRBJ1-1; TRBD1 agrees at 11 bases. CDR1 and CDR2 from the germline V gene are KGHSH and LQKENI. Germline trimming cut 6 bases from V and 1 base from J; bases unmatched to any gene: 7. The CDR3 contains 16 residues. As DNA, the CDR3 is TGTGCCAGCTCTGGACAGGGGGCGCGCACGAACACTGAAGCTTTCTTT. Translating it yields CASSGQGARTNTEAFF.

This clonotype was picked up a small number of times. The J gene is TRBJ1-4, the V gene TRBV9; no definite D call. The CDR3 contains 14 residues. V gave up 2 bases and J gave up 5 bases, with 10 bases separating them. In germline, CDR1 is SGDLS, CDR2 YYNGEE. CDR3 in DNA: TGTGCCAGCAGCGTCCGGTCGGAAAATGAAAAACTGTTTTTT. Residues: CASSVRSENEKLFF.

CDR3 sequence: CASSSLGSGEQETQYF. DNA of the CDR3: TGCGCCAGCAGCTCCCTTGGCTCGGGGGAACAAGAGACCCAGTACTTC. This chain connects TRBV5-1 to TRBJ2-5; TRBD2 might be the D (6 bases). There are 16 residues in the CDR3. The V gene lost 3 bases and the J gene lost 2 bases, with 17 bases spanning the gap. The germline gives CDR1 SGHRS, CDR2 YFSETQ.

This clonotype was picked up a small number of times. The genes are TRBV28 and TRBJ2-7; TRBD2 aligns across 7 bases. Trimming at V came to 6 bases and at J to 1 base, leaving 3 bases not matched to a gene. The germline V gene encodes CDR1 MDHEN and CDR2 SYDVKM. The CDR3 is made up of 13 amino acids. DNA of the CDR3: TGTGCCAGCAGGCGGGGGAATTCCTACGAGCAGTACTTC. Amino acids: CASRRGNSYEQYF.

There are many counts of this clonotype. The rearrangement links TRBV4-3 to TRBJ2-2; 8 nucleotides line up with TRBD1. This CDR3 spans 17 amino acids. CDR1 and CDR2 from the germline V gene are LGHNA and YSLEER. The J segment lost 6 bases and the V segment lost 0 bases, leaving 9 bases of the junction unmatched. For the CDR3, the DNA is TGCGCCAGCAGCCAAGATACCCAGGACAGGGTCCCCGGGGAGCTGTTTTTT. It encodes CASSQDTQDRVPGELFF.

This clonotype is medium-sized within its sample. CDR3 DNA: TGTGCCAGCAGCCCCCCGAGCGGGAGCTCAGAGGTAGAGACCCAGTACTTC. Amino acids: CASSPPSGSSEVETQYF. The chain joins TRBV7-9 to TRBJ2-5; 8 nucleotides align to TRBD2. CDR1 and CDR2 from the germline V gene are SEHNR and FQNEAQ (reference sequence). This CDR3 spans 17 amino acids. The V gene end was trimmed by 5 bases and the J gene end by 4 bases; junction bases not matched to a gene: 15.

V is TRBV30 and J is TRBJ2-7; D might be TRBD1 (7 bases). The germline V gene encodes CDR1 GTSNPN and CDR2 SVGIG (reference sequence). The ends were cut back, 2 bases at V and 5 bases at J, with 16 bases in the middle. This CDR3 has 14 amino acids. The CDR3 DNA reads as TGTGCCTGGAGTTCCTTCACAGGGGAGGACGAGCAGTACTTC. This sequence encodes CAWSSFTGEDEQYF.

This clonotype has just a few counts. The rearrangement uses TRBV2 and TRBJ1-4, with TRBD1 matching 7 bases. Germline trimming cut 6 bases from V and 7 bases from J; bases unmatched to any gene: 5. The CDR3 is 13 residues long. Germline-derived CDR1 and CDR2 are SNHLY and FYNNEI. CDR3 DNA sequence: TGTGCCAGCAGGAAAGGGACAGTTGAAAAACTGTTTTTT. Amino acid sequence: CASRKGTVEKLFF.